This is a list of T cell receptor beta chains from one sample in a study of CD8+ T cells in alopecia areata. Produced via immunoSEQ multiplex PCR; TCRdb's table is partial and in-frame only. The data contain 150,000 to 200,000 clones, around three fifths of them singletons. Material: CD4+ T cells sorted from blood, obtained between weeks 49 and 50, from a patient treated with tofacitinib. These receptors were collected from a human donor with alopecia areata. Each CDR3 is given with its conserved first and last residue. D genes are given only for firm matches. Clone size, where shown, is once, few, many, or a class for clones that have expanded.

d_call: NA
clone_size: few
j_call: TRBJ2-7
v_call: TRBV29-1
cdr3_aa: CSVVRDSYEQYF
cdr3_nt: TGCAGCGTTGTACGGGATTCCTACGAGCAGTACTTC

d_call: TRBD1
clone_size: NA
j_call: TRBJ1-6
v_call: TRBV5-6
cdr3_aa: CASSPGTGNSPLHF
cdr3_nt: TGTGCCAGCAGCCCCGGGACAGGGAATTCACCCCTCCACTTT

d_call: NA
clone_size: NA
j_call: TRBJ2-7
v_call: TRBV25-1
cdr3_aa: CASSEEFSSYEQYF
cdr3_nt: TGTGCCAGCAGTGAAGAATTCAGCTCCTACGAGCAGTACTTC

d_call: TRBD1
clone_size: NA
j_call: TRBJ2-1
v_call: TRBV29-1
cdr3_aa: CSVEWDRARHEQFF
cdr3_nt: TGCAGCGTTGAATGGGACAGGGCTCGACATGAGCAGTTCTTC

d_call: TRBD2
clone_size: few
j_call: TRBJ2-7
v_call: TRBV7-2
cdr3_aa: CASSSGLAWSYEQYF
cdr3_nt: TGTGCCAGCAGCTCCGGACTAGCCTGGTCCTACGAGCAGTACTTC

d_call: NA
clone_size: few
j_call: TRBJ1-1
v_call: TRBV30
cdr3_aa: CAWSVRVPTTEAFF
cdr3_nt: TGTGCCTGGAGTGTCCGGGTCCCAACCACTGAAGCTTTCTTT

d_call: TRBD1
clone_size: few
j_call: TRBJ1-6
v_call: TRBV30
cdr3_aa: CAWSALGTATRFDSPLHF
cdr3_nt: TGTGCCTGGAGCGCACTTGGGACAGCCACGAGGTTTGACTCACCCCTCCACTTT

d_call: NA
clone_size: NA
j_call: TRBJ2-2
v_call: TRBV30
cdr3_aa: CAWSSAGRATGELFF
cdr3_nt: TGTGCCTGGAGTTCCGCTGGCAGAGCCACCGGGGAGCTGTTTTTT

d_call: TRBD2
clone_size: NA
j_call: TRBJ2-2
v_call: TRBV9
cdr3_aa: CASSTRDYATGELFF
cdr3_nt: TGTGCCAGCAGCACCCGGGACTACGCCACCGGGGAGCTGTTTTTT

d_call: TRBD1
clone_size: NA
j_call: TRBJ1-6
v_call: TRBV5-1
cdr3_aa: CASSPGQGNSPLHF
cdr3_nt: TGCGCCAGCAGCCCTGGACAGGGCAATTCACCCCTCCACTTT

d_call: NA
clone_size: few
j_call: TRBJ2-3
v_call: TRBV19
cdr3_aa: CASSATSTQYF
cdr3_nt: TGTGCCAGTAGCGCGACCTCTACGCAGTATTTT

d_call: NA
clone_size: NA
j_call: TRBJ1-2
v_call: TRBV11-2
cdr3_aa: CASSLDGHYYTF
cdr3_nt: TGTGCCAGCAGCTTAGACGGCCATTACTACACCTTC

d_call: NA
clone_size: NA
j_call: TRBJ1-1
v_call: TRBV9
cdr3_aa: CASSPAGAEAFF
cdr3_nt: TGTGCCAGCAGCCCGGCGGGCGCTGAAGCTTTCTTT

d_call: NA
clone_size: NA
j_call: TRBJ2-6
v_call: TRBV29-1
cdr3_aa: CSVQVSGANVLTF
cdr3_nt: TGCAGCGTACAGGTCTCTGGGGCCAACGTCCTGACTTTC

d_call: NA
clone_size: NA
j_call: TRBJ2-3
v_call: TRBV7-9
cdr3_aa: CASSTHTDTQYF
cdr3_nt: TGTGCCAGCAGCACCCACACAGATACGCAGTATTTT

d_call: NA
clone_size: NA
j_call: TRBJ2-3
v_call: TRBV13
cdr3_aa: CASSTGPTQYF
cdr3_nt: TGTGCCAGCAGCACCGGGCCGACGCAGTATTTT

d_call: NA
clone_size: few
j_call: TRBJ1-1
v_call: TRBV28
cdr3_aa: CASSSALGGQNTEAFF
cdr3_nt: TGTGCCAGCAGTTCCGCTTTGGGGGGCCAGAACACTGAAGCTTTCTTT

d_call: NA
clone_size: NA
j_call: TRBJ1-1
v_call: TRBV10-2
cdr3_aa: CASTRSEGTEAFF
cdr3_nt: TGCGCCAGCACTAGATCTGAGGGCACTGAAGCTTTCTTT

d_call: NA
clone_size: NA
j_call: TRBJ1-1
v_call: TRBV29-1
cdr3_aa: CSVAGQVRGNTEAFF
cdr3_nt: TGCAGCGTTGCCGGCCAGGTTAGGGGGAACACTGAAGCTTTCTTT

d_call: NA
clone_size: NA
j_call: TRBJ2-3
v_call: TRBV11-2
cdr3_aa: CASSLRTGDTQYF
cdr3_nt: TGTGCCAGCAGCTTACGGACTGGAGATACGCAGTATTTT

d_call: TRBD1
clone_size: few
j_call: TRBJ2-1
v_call: TRBV2
cdr3_aa: CASSGQGEYNEQFF
cdr3_nt: TGTGCCAGCAGTGGACAGGGGGAATACAATGAGCAGTTCTTC

d_call: TRBD1
clone_size: NA
j_call: TRBJ2-7
v_call: TRBV4-3
cdr3_aa: CASSQDSGTGWEQYF
cdr3_nt: TGCGCCAGCAGCCAAGATTCCGGGACAGGGTGGGAGCAGTACTTC

d_call: TRBD1
clone_size: NA
j_call: TRBJ2-5
v_call: TRBV5-1
cdr3_aa: CASSSPTGAGETQYF
cdr3_nt: TGCGCCAGCAGCTCTCCGACAGGGGCAGGAGAGACCCAGTACTTC

d_call: TRBD1
clone_size: NA
j_call: TRBJ2-6
v_call: TRBV7-2
cdr3_aa: CASSGRQGLGANVLTF
cdr3_nt: TGTGCCAGCAGCGGTCGACAGGGGCTGGGGGCCAACGTCCTGACTTTC

d_call: NA
clone_size: NA
j_call: TRBJ2-1
v_call: TRBV20-1
cdr3_aa: CSASHGGEQFF
cdr3_nt: TGCAGTGCTAGTCATGGGGGTGAGCAGTTCTTC

d_call: TRBD1
clone_size: NA
j_call: TRBJ1-4
v_call: TRBV6-5
cdr3_aa: CASRTQGDGEKLFF
cdr3_nt: TGTGCCAGCAGAACGCAGGGGGATGGCGAAAAACTGTTTTTT

d_call: TRBD1
clone_size: NA
j_call: TRBJ2-7
v_call: TRBV7-2
cdr3_aa: CASSPGTGRQYF
cdr3_nt: TGTGCCAGCAGCCCGGGGACAGGGAGACAGTACTTC

d_call: NA
clone_size: NA
j_call: TRBJ2-2
v_call: TRBV11-3
cdr3_aa: CASSPPGGRTGELFF
cdr3_nt: TGTGCCAGCAGCCCTCCCGGGGGACGCACCGGGGAGCTGTTTTTT

d_call: NA
clone_size: few
j_call: TRBJ2-5
v_call: TRBV30
cdr3_aa: CAWTQDRGETQYF
cdr3_nt: TGTGCCTGGACCCAGGATCGCGGAGAGACCCAGTACTTC

d_call: NA
clone_size: once
j_call: TRBJ2-5
v_call: TRBV29-1
cdr3_aa: CSASEGQETQYF
cdr3_nt: TGCAGCGCCAGTGAGGGTCAGGAGACCCAGTACTTC

d_call: TRBD1
clone_size: NA
j_call: TRBJ2-7
v_call: TRBV5-1
cdr3_aa: CASSATGADPKQYF
cdr3_nt: TGCGCCAGCAGCGCGACAGGGGCCGACCCTAAGCAGTACTTC

d_call: TRBD2
clone_size: few
j_call: TRBJ2-3
v_call: TRBV29-1
cdr3_aa: CSVERLAGADTQYF
cdr3_nt: TGCAGCGTTGAAAGGCTAGCGGGGGCAGATACGCAGTATTTT

d_call: NA
clone_size: once
j_call: TRBJ2-6
v_call: TRBV25-1
cdr3_aa: CASSGGGANVLTF
cdr3_nt: TGTGCCAGCAGTGGCGGCGGGGCCAACGTCCTGACTTTC

d_call: TRBD2
clone_size: NA
j_call: TRBJ2-3
v_call: TRBV7-2
cdr3_aa: CASSRPPAGGTDTQYF
cdr3_nt: TGTGCCAGCAGCCGGCCCCCAGCGGGGGGCACAGATACGCAGTATTTT

d_call: NA
clone_size: NA
j_call: TRBJ1-2
v_call: TRBV2
cdr3_aa: CASSENAPNYGYTF
cdr3_nt: TGTGCCAGCAGTGAAAACGCACCCAACTATGGCTACACCTTC

d_call: NA
clone_size: NA
j_call: TRBJ2-3
v_call: TRBV30
cdr3_aa: CAWSVRSHTQYF
cdr3_nt: TGTGCCTGGAGTGTACGATCTCATACGCAGTATTTT

d_call: NA
clone_size: NA
j_call: TRBJ2-5
v_call: TRBV15
cdr3_aa: CATSRARVEETQYF
cdr3_nt: TGTGCCACCAGCAGAGCCAGGGTTGAAGAGACCCAGTACTTC

d_call: NA
clone_size: NA
j_call: TRBJ2-3
v_call: TRBV5-1
cdr3_aa: CASSYAMAFADTQYF
cdr3_nt: TGCGCCAGCAGTTACGCTATGGCCTTCGCAGATACGCAGTATTTT

d_call: TRBD1
clone_size: few
j_call: TRBJ2-2
v_call: TRBV25-1
cdr3_aa: CASSGNRGWTGELFF
cdr3_nt: TGTGCCAGCAGTGGAAACAGGGGATGGACCGGGGAGCTGTTTTTT

d_call: NA
clone_size: NA
j_call: TRBJ1-5
v_call: TRBV10-2
cdr3_aa: CASSASGNQPQHF
cdr3_nt: TGCGCCAGCAGCGCCTCGGGAAATCAGCCCCAGCATTTT

d_call: NA
clone_size: few
j_call: TRBJ1-5
v_call: TRBV29-1
cdr3_aa: CSVAPSPNQPQHF
cdr3_nt: TGCAGCGTTGCCCCAAGTCCTAATCAGCCCCAGCATTTT

d_call: TRBD2
clone_size: NA
j_call: TRBJ2-3
v_call: TRBV7-9
cdr3_aa: CASSSLAGISTDTQYF
cdr3_nt: TGTGCCAGCAGCTCTCTAGCGGGGATCAGCACAGATACGCAGTATTTT

d_call: TRBD1
clone_size: few
j_call: TRBJ2-5
v_call: TRBV5-6
cdr3_aa: CASSLANRGQETQYF
cdr3_nt: TGTGCCAGCAGCTTGGCCAACAGGGGCCAAGAGACCCAGTACTTC

d_call: TRBD1
clone_size: NA
j_call: TRBJ1-6
v_call: TRBV5-6
cdr3_aa: CASSNRQGFSPLHF
cdr3_nt: TGTGCCAGCAGCAACCGACAGGGATTCTCACCCCTCCACTTT

d_call: NA
clone_size: NA
j_call: TRBJ1-2
v_call: TRBV13
cdr3_aa: CASSLTAAKKIYGYTF
cdr3_nt: TGTGCCAGCAGCTTAACGGCAGCCAAAAAAATTTATGGCTACACCTTC

d_call: TRBD1
clone_size: few
j_call: TRBJ2-5
v_call: TRBV4-3
cdr3_aa: CASSQDTGAETQYF
cdr3_nt: TGCGCCAGCAGCCAAGACACAGGGGCAGAGACCCAGTACTTC

d_call: NA
clone_size: NA
j_call: TRBJ2-1
v_call: TRBV29-1
cdr3_aa: CSVDKAGQYNEQFF
cdr3_nt: TGCAGCGTTGACAAGGCAGGACAATACAATGAGCAGTTCTTC

d_call: NA
clone_size: NA
j_call: TRBJ2-3
v_call: TRBV29-1
cdr3_aa: CSVASYDSGTDTQYF
cdr3_nt: TGCAGCGTTGCTTCTTACGACTCTGGCACAGATACGCAGTATTTT

d_call: NA
clone_size: NA
j_call: TRBJ2-1
v_call: TRBV7-9
cdr3_aa: CASSLVGRASYNEQFF
cdr3_nt: TGTGCCAGCAGCTTAGTGGGGCGAGCCAGCTACAATGAGCAGTTCTTC

d_call: NA
clone_size: NA
j_call: TRBJ1-2
v_call: TRBV5-1
cdr3_aa: CASSLAGVTVDGYTF
cdr3_nt: TGCGCCAGCAGCTTGGCGGGCGTAACGGTAGATGGCTACACCTTC

d_call: TRBD2
clone_size: NA
j_call: TRBJ2-3
v_call: TRBV7-3
cdr3_aa: CASSPRLAGGLDTQYF
cdr3_nt: TGTGCCAGCAGCCCTAGACTAGCGGGGGGCCTGGATACGCAGTATTTT

d_call: TRBD1
clone_size: NA
j_call: TRBJ2-6
v_call: TRBV4-3
cdr3_aa: CASSQETGENRAVNVLTF
cdr3_nt: TGCGCCAGCAGCCAAGAAACAGGGGAAAACCGGGCGGTCAACGTCCTGACTTTC